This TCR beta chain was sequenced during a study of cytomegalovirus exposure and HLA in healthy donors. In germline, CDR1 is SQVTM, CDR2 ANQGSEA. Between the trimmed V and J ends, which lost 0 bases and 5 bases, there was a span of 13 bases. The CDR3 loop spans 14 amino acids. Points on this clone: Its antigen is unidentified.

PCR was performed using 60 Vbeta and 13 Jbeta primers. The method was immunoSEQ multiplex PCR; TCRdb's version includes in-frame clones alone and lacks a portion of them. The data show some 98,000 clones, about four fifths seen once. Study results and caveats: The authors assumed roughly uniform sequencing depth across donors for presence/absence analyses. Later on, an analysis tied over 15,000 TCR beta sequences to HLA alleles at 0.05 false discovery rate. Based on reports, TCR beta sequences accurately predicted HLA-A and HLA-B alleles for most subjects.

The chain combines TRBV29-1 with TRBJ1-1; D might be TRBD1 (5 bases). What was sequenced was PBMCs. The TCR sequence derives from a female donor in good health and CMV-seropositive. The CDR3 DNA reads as TGCAGCGTTGAAGAAGGCCAGGGAGGGACTGAAGCTTTCTTT. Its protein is CSVEEGQGGTEAFF.